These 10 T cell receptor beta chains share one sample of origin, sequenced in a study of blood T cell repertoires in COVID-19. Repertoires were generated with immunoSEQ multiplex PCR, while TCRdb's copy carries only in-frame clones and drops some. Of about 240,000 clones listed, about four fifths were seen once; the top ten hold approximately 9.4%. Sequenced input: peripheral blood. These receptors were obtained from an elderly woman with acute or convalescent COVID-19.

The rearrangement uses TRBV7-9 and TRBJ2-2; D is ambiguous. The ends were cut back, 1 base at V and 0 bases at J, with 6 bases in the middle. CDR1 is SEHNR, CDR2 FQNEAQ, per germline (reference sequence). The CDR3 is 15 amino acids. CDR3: CASSLGVTNTGELFF. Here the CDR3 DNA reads TGTGCCAGCAGCTTAGGCGTCACGAACACCGGGGAGCTGTTTTTT.

CDR3 loop: CASSQRGYTGELFF. The DNA of the CDR3 is TGTGCCAGCAGCCAACGGGGATACACCGGGGAGCTGTTTTTT. The J gene is TRBJ2-2, the V gene TRBV2; D possibly corresponds to TRBD2 (5 bases). Looked up from germline, CDR1 is SNHLY and CDR2 is FYNNEI. V dropped 6 bases and J dropped 3 bases, with 11 bases sitting between them. This CDR3 has 14 residues. Looking up the rest from reference TRBV2 and TRBJ2-2 gives the full variable domain: EPEVTQTPSHQVTQMGQEVILRCVPISNHLYFYWYRQILGQKVEFLVSFYNNEISEKSEIFDDQFSVERPDGSNFTLKIRSTKLEDSAMYFCASSQRGYTGELFFGEGSRLTVL.

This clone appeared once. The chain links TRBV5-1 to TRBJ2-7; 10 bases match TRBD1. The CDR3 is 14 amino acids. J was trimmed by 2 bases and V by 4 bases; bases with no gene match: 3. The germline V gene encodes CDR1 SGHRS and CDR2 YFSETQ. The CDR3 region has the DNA TGCGCCAGCAGCAAGGACAGGGGGACCTACGAGCAGTACTTC. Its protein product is CASSKDRGTYEQYF.

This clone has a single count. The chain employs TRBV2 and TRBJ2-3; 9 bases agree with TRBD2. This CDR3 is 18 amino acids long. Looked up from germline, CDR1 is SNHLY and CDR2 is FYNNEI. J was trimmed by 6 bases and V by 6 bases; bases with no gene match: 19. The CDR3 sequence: CASRVFQPGLASGDTQYF. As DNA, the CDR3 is TGTGCCAGCAGGGTATTCCAACCGGGACTAGCATCAGGGGATACGCAGTATTTT.

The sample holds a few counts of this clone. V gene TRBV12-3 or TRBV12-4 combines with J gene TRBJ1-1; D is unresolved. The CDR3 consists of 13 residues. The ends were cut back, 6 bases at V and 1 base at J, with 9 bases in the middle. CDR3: CASSGERNTEAFF. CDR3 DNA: TGTGCCAGCAGCGGCGAGCGGAACACTGAAGCTTTCTTT.

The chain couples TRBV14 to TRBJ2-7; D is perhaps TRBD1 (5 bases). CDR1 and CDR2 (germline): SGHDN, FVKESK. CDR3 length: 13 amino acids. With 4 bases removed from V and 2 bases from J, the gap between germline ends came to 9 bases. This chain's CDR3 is CASSRQKAYEQYF. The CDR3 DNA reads TGTGCCAGCAGCCGACAGAAGGCCTACGAGCAGTACTTC.

CDR3 nucleotides: TGCAGCGTTGAGGGCCGGCCTGGCTACACCTTC. Translating gives CSVEGRPGYTF. The chain joins TRBV29-1 to TRBJ1-2; no firm D call. Germline values: CDR1 SQVTM, CDR2 ANQGSEA. Trimming removed 3 bases at V and 7 bases at J, with 9 bases between. The CDR3 extends over 11 amino acids.

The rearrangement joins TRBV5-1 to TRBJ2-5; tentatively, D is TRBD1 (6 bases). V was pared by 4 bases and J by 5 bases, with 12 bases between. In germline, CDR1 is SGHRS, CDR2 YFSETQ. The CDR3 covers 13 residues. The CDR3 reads CASSPGTKETQYF. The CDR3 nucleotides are TGCGCCAGCAGCCCCGGGACAAAGGAGACCCAGTACTTC.

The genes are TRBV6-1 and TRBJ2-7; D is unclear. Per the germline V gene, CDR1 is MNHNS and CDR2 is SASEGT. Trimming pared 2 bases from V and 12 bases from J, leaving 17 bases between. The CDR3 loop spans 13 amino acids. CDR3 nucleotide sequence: TGTGCCAGCAGTGAAACGCTAATCCCCGTTCGGTACTTC. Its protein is CASSETLIPVRYF.

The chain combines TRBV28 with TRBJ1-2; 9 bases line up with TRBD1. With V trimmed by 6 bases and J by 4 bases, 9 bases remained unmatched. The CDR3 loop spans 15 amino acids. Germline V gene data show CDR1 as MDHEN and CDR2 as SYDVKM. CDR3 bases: TGTGCCAGCAGCCTGCGGGACAGGGATGTCTATGGCTACACCTTC. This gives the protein CASSLRDRDVYGYTF.